A single sample gave rise to the 5 T cell receptor beta chains below, sequenced in a study of naive CD8 T cells in extremely preterm neonates (dated by TCRdb to 2016 to 2017). Preterm samples came from a few extremely preterm deliveries at about 23-28 weeks of gestation. On the study overall, not on this receptor specifically: Preterm CDR3s were shorter, with fewer N additions and less junctional trimming, and were closer to germline than those of older groups.

Library construction relied on the immunoSEQ multiplex PCR assay. What TCRdb holds here is the immuneACCESS table cut down to in-frame rearrangements. Part of the clones is not present; checked against another copy, under half of the missing clones reflect an unresolved V gene, and the others are unexplained. The sample table holds tens of thousands of clones, of which about 87% were seen once. 0.7% to 1% of the sample belongs to the ten largest clones. Their cognate antigens are unknown. The sequenced material came from naive CD8+ T cells from cord blood. All receptors come from a boy who was born preterm.

V and J are TRBV10-2 and TRBJ1-2; D gene uncertain. Germline V gene lookup returns CDR1 WSHSY and CDR2 SAAADI. With 3 bases removed from V and 7 bases from J, the gap between germline ends came to 6 bases. CDR3 length: 11 amino acids. CDR3 DNA: TGCGCCAGCAGTGATTTCGGTGGCTACACCTTC. This sequence encodes CASSDFGGYTF.

CDR3 DNA: TGCGCCAGCTCGTGGACTAGCGGCACAGATACGCAGTATTTT. It encodes CASSWTSGTDTQYF. The J gene is TRBJ2-3, the V gene TRBV10-2; TRBD2 agrees at 9 bases. Germline V gives CDR1 WSHSY, CDR2 SAAADI. CDR3 length: 14 residues. V lost 8 bases, J lost 1 base, and 4 bases stayed unmatched.

This rearrangement joins TRBV14 to TRBJ2-5; D remains unclear. V gave up 4 bases and J gave up 2 bases, with 2 bases separating them. This CDR3 contains 11 residues. From germline, CDR1 is SGHDN and CDR2 FVKESK. CDR3 DNA sequence: TGTGCCAGCAGCCTACAAGAGACCCAGTACTTC. This codes for CASSLQETQYF.

V is TRBV4-1 and J is TRBJ2-6; a possible D gene is TRBD1 (5 bases). The V gene's germline CDR1 is MGHRA and CDR2 YSYEKL. This CDR3 has 17 amino acids. With 1 base removed from V and 2 bases from J, the gap between germline ends came to 12 bases. The CDR3 bases are TGCGCCAGCAGCCAAGTCGGACATTCTACTGGGGCCAACGTCCTGACTTTC. This encodes CASSQVGHSTGANVLTF.

This chain joins TRBV6-5 and TRBJ2-4, with no clear D. The CDR3 has 13 amino acids. Looked up from germline, CDR1 is MNHEY and CDR2 is SVGAGI. V was clipped by 4 bases and J by 0 bases, with 4 bases between them. CDR3 protein: CASSWTAKNIQYF. CDR3 nucleotide sequence: TGTGCCAGCAGTTGGACAGCCAAAAACATTCAGTACTTC.